The T cell receptor beta chain described here comes from a study of T-cell memory formation after mild COVID-19. Study-level background: Largely, the TCR clusters proved donor specific.

Study results and limitations: Of the contracting clones, CD4+ ones lay mainly in CM and EM, and CD8+ ones in EMRA.

V was shortened by 4 bases and J by 0 bases, with 16 bases between the two germline ends. The CDR3 totals 17 residues. Germline V CDR1 and CDR2: SEHNR, FQNEAQ (reference sequence). This clonotype was seen more than once but under ten times. The antigen is undetermined. 5'RACE, which relied on constant-segment primers, yielded TCR alpha and TCR beta cDNA libraries carrying sample barcodes and UMIs. TCRdb processed the 5' RACE reads anew with MiXCR; each CDR3 protein has one entry. The sample includes 350,000 to 500,000 distinct CDR3 sequences, under 20% seen only once; the top ten take 20% to 25%. Sequenced input: PBMCs or a T cell subset sorted from them (not recorded which). This receptor was identified in a man between 18 and 29 years old who had mild COVID-19 (a few samples of this study predate the infection). Cell type and time point are not known. The gene calls are TRBV7-9 and TRBJ1-3; possible D gene TRBD1, 6 bases. CDR3 sequence (DNA): TGTGCCAGCAGCTGGGCCGGACAGCTAATCTCTGGAAACACCATATATTTT. Its translation: CASSWAGQLISGNTIYF.